These 21 T cell receptor beta chains came from one sample sequenced in a study of T cells after yellow fever vaccination. TCRdb re-derived calls from the 5' RACE reads in MiXCR, one entry per CDR3 protein. The sample yields 620,000 or so distinct CDR3 sequences, 9% to 15% seen once. Sequenced here: PBMCs, sampled on the day of the yellow fever booster vaccination. Receptors originate from a man aged 25-40 years who received the YFV17D yellow fever vaccine.

The chain joins TRBV7-9 to TRBJ2-1; TRBD2 agrees at 13 bases. Per the germline V gene, CDR1 is SEHNR and CDR2 is FQNEAQ (reference sequence). After removal of 1 base from V and 6 bases from J, the junction contained 3 bases not matched to a gene. The CDR3 is 16 amino acids. CDR3 DNA: TGTGCCAGCAGCTTAGAAGGACTAGCGGGAGTCAATGAGCAGTTCTTC. Translation: CASSLEGLAGVNEQFF.

This clonotype turned up a few times. This sequence joins TRBV12-3 or TRBV12-4 and TRBJ2-1, with 12 bases matching TRBD2. This CDR3 region has 16 residues. V shed 3 bases, J shed 5 bases, and the junction held 5 bases outside the gene matches. The CDR3 sequence is CASSFTSGRLDNEQFF. The CDR3 region has the DNA TGTGCCAGCAGTTTTACTAGCGGGAGGTTGGACAATGAGCAGTTCTTC.

This clonotype was detected ten times or more. Written as DNA, the CDR3 is TGTGCCAGCAGTGACAAAGCGGGAGTCTTTAATGAGCAGTTCTTC. Its translation is CASSDKAGVFNEQFF. The V gene is TRBV6-4, the J gene TRBJ2-1; the match to TRBD2 covers 8 bases. V shed 2 bases, J shed 7 bases, and the junction held 7 bases outside the gene matches. This CDR3 is 15 amino acids long. Germline V gene sequence: CDR1 MRHNA, CDR2 SNTAGT.

This clonotype was recorded a few times. The genes are TRBV5-1 and TRBJ2-3, with 11 bases aligning to TRBD1. CDR1 SGHRS and CDR2 YFSETQ come from the germline V gene. The V segment lost 5 bases and the J segment 2 bases; nucleotides outside the gene matches: 4. The CDR3 covers 15 residues. The CDR3 here is CASRGQGALTDTQYF. The DNA of the CDR3 is TGCGCCAGCAGAGGACAGGGGGCCCTCACAGATACGCAGTATTTT.

The genes are TRBV5-1 and TRBJ2-3; D gene ambiguous. The germline V gene has CDR1 SGHRS and CDR2 YFSETQ. This CDR3 is 16 amino acids long. Trimming took 4 bases from V and 0 from J, leaving 15 bases between them. The CDR3 coding sequence is TGCGCCAGCAGCGCCGCTAGGGATACTAGCACAGATACGCAGTATTTT. Translation: CASSAARDTSTDTQYF. Filled out from reference TRBV5-1 and TRBJ2-3, the complete variable domain reads KAGVTQTPRYLIKTRGQQVTLSCSPISGHRSVSWYQQTPGQGLQFLFEYFSETQRNKGNFPGRFSGRQFSNSRSEMNVSTLELGDSALYLCASSAARDTSTDTQYFGPGTRLTVL.

This clonotype came up many times. V usage is TRBV27 and J usage is TRBJ2-7, with TRBD2 matching 9 bases. The junction had 4 bases not matched to a gene; V was cut back by 1 base and J by 6 bases. The germline V gene has CDR1 MNHEY and CDR2 SMNVEV (reference sequence). The CDR3 is made up of 14 amino acids. CDR3 nucleotide sequence: TGTGCCAGCAGTTTATTAGCGGGAGTCGGCGAGCAGTACTTC. Amino acids: CASSLLAGVGEQYF.

The V gene is TRBV15, the J gene TRBJ2-2, with 7 bases that match TRBD2. Germline CDR1 and CDR2: LNHNV and YYDKDF (reference sequence). V gave up 5 bases and J gave up 3 bases; unmatched junction bases: 3. The CDR3 extends over 14 amino acids. The CDR3 here is CATSPGGHTGELFF. In DNA form, the CDR3 reads TGTGCCACCAGCCCGGGAGGTCACACCGGGGAGCTGTTTTTT.

The J gene is TRBJ2-6, the V gene TRBV7-9, with 7 bases lining up with TRBD1. Germline CDR1 and CDR2: SEHNR and FQNEAQ (reference sequence). This CDR3 is built from 16 residues. After removal of 6 bases from V and 0 bases from J, the junction contained 5 bases not matched to a gene. The CDR3 DNA follows: TGTGCCAGCAGTGACAGGGTTCGCTCTGGGGCCAACGTCCTGACTTTC. Encoded protein: CASSDRVRSGANVLTF.

This clonotype was detected only a few times. The chain uses TRBV11-1 and TRBJ2-2; 9 bases are a match to TRBD2. V lost 1 base, J lost 6 bases, and 6 bases stayed unmatched. The length of the CDR3 is 16 residues. Germline-derived CDR1 and CDR2 are SGHAT and FQDESV (reference sequence). The CDR3 nucleotides are TGTGCCAGCAGCTTAGAGGTAGCGGGAGCGGCCGGGGAGCTGTTTTTT. Its protein product is CASSLEVAGAAGELFF.

The V gene is TRBV27, the J gene TRBJ1-3; D is unresolved. CDR3 length: 14 residues. V was pared by 8 bases and J by 0 bases, with 11 bases between. Germline V CDR1 and CDR2: MNHEY, SMNVEV (reference sequence). The CDR3 sequence: CASRPANSGNTIYF. The CDR3 bases are TGTGCCAGCCGACCGGCCAACTCTGGAAACACCATATATTTT.

This clonotype occurred once. The chain has TRBV4-3 and TRBJ2-1; 12 positions match TRBD2. V shed 4 bases and J 0 bases; nucleotides not matched to a gene: 4. The CDR3 has 17 amino acids. Looked up from germline, CDR1 is LGHNA and CDR2 is YSLEER. CDR3 loop: CASSRTSGKISYNEQFF. CDR3 bases: TGCGCCAGCAGCCGGACTAGCGGGAAGATCTCCTACAATGAGCAGTTCTTC.

At least ten counts were recorded for this clonotype. The CDR3 spells CASSRPSETQYF. For the CDR3, the DNA is TGCGCCAGCAGCCGACCCTCGGAGACCCAGTACTTC. V and J are TRBV5-1 and TRBJ2-5; D remains ambiguous. V was clipped by 4 bases and J by 5 bases, with 9 bases between them. The germline CDR1 and CDR2 sequences are SGHRS and YFSETQ. The CDR3 has 12 amino acids.

The chain recombines TRBV27 with TRBJ2-2, with 10 bases identical to TRBD2. The CDR3 runs 17 residues. Per germline, CDR1 MNHEY and CDR2 SMNVEV (reference sequence). The J segment lost 6 bases and the V segment lost 2 bases, leaving 9 bases of the junction unmatched. The CDR3 spells CASSLIPSGSISGELFF. DNA of the CDR3: TGTGCCAGCAGTTTAATCCCTAGCGGGAGTATTTCCGGGGAGCTGTTTTTT.

The chain couples TRBV10-2 to TRBJ2-7; tentatively, D is TRBD1 (5 bases). Between the trimmed V and J ends, which lost 5 bases and 2 bases, there was a span of 10 bases. The CDR3 runs to 13 residues. Looked up from germline, CDR1 is WSHSY and CDR2 is SAAADI. CDR3 loop: CASSKQDPYEQYF. DNA of the CDR3: TGCGCCAGCAGTAAACAGGATCCCTACGAGCAGTACTTC.

This rearrangement joins TRBV30 to TRBJ2-7; possible D gene TRBD2, 6 bases. From germline, CDR1 is GTSNPN and CDR2 SVGIG (reference sequence). V lost 2 bases, J lost 5 bases, and 16 bases lay in between. The CDR3 loop spans 14 amino acids. DNA for the CDR3: TGTGCCTGGAGTCAAAACGGGAGAGGAGACGAGCAGTACTTC. Protein: CAWSQNGRGDEQYF.

DNA of the CDR3: TGTGCCAGCAGCCCAGGGACAGTCTCTGGAAACACCATATATTTT. Translated, it gives CASSPGTVSGNTIYF. The V gene is TRBV5-6, the J gene TRBJ1-3; 7 bases match TRBD1. CDR3 length: 15 amino acids. The germline gives CDR1 SGHDT, CDR2 YYEEEE. With V trimmed by 4 bases and J by 0 bases, 4 bases remained unmatched.

This clonotype has a handful of counts. The V call is TRBV4-2, the J call TRBJ2-3, with a possible D match to TRBD1 (5 bases). This CDR3 spans 14 amino acids. Germline V gene lookup returns CDR1 LGHNA and CDR2 YNFKEQ. V was cut by 3 bases and J by 3 bases, with 10 bases left in between. CDR3 DNA: TGTGCCAGCAGCCATAGCAGGGAAACAGATACGCAGTATTTT. This encodes CASSHSRETDTQYF.

This clonotype appeared a few times. The chain has TRBV24-1 and TRBJ2-2; D remains ambiguous. The CDR3 is made up of 14 amino acids. V gave up 7 bases and J gave up 1 base, with 9 bases separating them. Germline V lookup: CDR1 KGHDR, CDR2 SFDVKD. CDR3 residues: CATSGRLNTGELFF. In DNA form, the CDR3 reads TGTGCCACCAGCGGCCGGTTGAACACCGGGGAGCTGTTTTTT.

The sample holds a few counts of this clonotype. The chain couples TRBV11-2 to TRBJ2-7; TRBD1 matches 7 bases. Germline values: CDR1 SGHAT, CDR2 FQNNGV. V lost 3 bases, J lost 3 bases, and 8 bases stayed unmatched. There are 15 residues in the CDR3. CDR3 DNA: TGTGCCAGCAGCTTGATGGTAAACAGGGGCTACGAGCAGTACTTC. It yields the protein CASSLMVNRGYEQYF. The complete variable domain, with remaining parts taken from reference TRBV11-2 and TRBJ2-7, reads EAGVAQSPRYKIIEKRQSVAFWCNPISGHATLYWYQQILGQGPKLLIQFQNNGVVDDSQLPKDRFSAERLKGVDSTLKIQPAKLEDSAVYLCASSLMVNRGYEQYFGPGTRLTVT.

This clonotype showed up just a few times. The chain joins TRBV25-1 to TRBJ2-3, with D perhaps TRBD1 (6 bases). Germline values: CDR1 MGHDK, CDR2 SYGVNS. With 4 bases removed from V and 2 bases from J, the gap between germline ends came to 10 bases. The CDR3 has 14 residues. DNA of the CDR3: TGTGCCAGCAGTGGGGACAAGATCACAGATACGCAGTATTTT. As protein: CASSGDKITDTQYF.

This clonotype has ten or more counts. V usage is TRBV5-1 and J usage is TRBJ2-6; D is unresolved. The CDR3 covers 16 residues. CDR1 and CDR2 (germline): SGHRS, YFSETQ. Trimming left V 1 base short and J 0 bases short, with 8 bases between. The CDR3 bases are TGCGCCAGCAGCTTGCAATGGTCCTCTGGGGCCAACGTCCTGACTTTC. This sequence encodes CASSLQWSSGANVLTF.